The text below deals with one T cell receptor beta chain. Its antigen remains unidentified. An end of the junction does not agree with germline; a read error may underlie this. Naive CD4+ cells had CD25+ Tregs removed. Study outcomes and limitations: Tumor memory CD4+ T cell TCR gene usage clustered with blood and lymph node memory CD4+ cells and lymph node naive CD4+ cells. Tumor Treg TCRs overlapped most with tumor naive CD4+ cells.

Germline values: CDR1 LNHNV, CDR2 YYDKDF (reference sequence). The CDR3 runs 16 residues. After constant-region reverse-primer amplification, full-length variable regions underwent semi-nested PCR with Nested Universal Primer A. TCRdb re-analysed the 5' RACE reads in MiXCR, keeping a single row per CDR3 protein. In the table there are tens of thousands of distinct CDR3 sequences, roughly 28% of which are singletons. This chain joins TRBV15 and TRBJ1-5; TRBD1 is a possible D gene (5 bases). The specimen sequenced was naive CD4+ T cells sorted from blood. Subset specified: naive CD4+ T cells, CD4+CD45RA+CD25-. This receptor was identified in a female donor with breast cancer. CDR3 region: CATGSVGTASNQPQHF. CDR3 in DNA: TGTGCCACCGGCAGCGTCGGGACGGCTAGCAATCAGCCCCAGCATTTT.